This TCR beta chain was recorded in a study of long-term antiretroviral therapy in people with HIV. For the study at large: About a decade before 2015, the earliest samples were taken when ART was typically delayed.

Germline CDR1 reads MNHEY; CDR2 reads SVGAGI. V lost 5 bases to trimming and J lost 7 bases, with 12 bases between them. The CDR3 contains 13 residues. Survey-level immunoSEQ v3.0 assays were run. Some clones are missing from TCRdb's copy, which holds only in-frame ones; the method was immunoSEQ multiplex PCR. This sample has approximately 25,000 clones; 65% to 90% occur once, and the top ten carry 2% to 2.5%. This clonotype was obtained from a man aged 50-60 years with HIV. This material consisted of unsorted PBMCs, taken 3 years after starting antiretroviral therapy. The V gene is TRBV6-5, the J gene TRBJ1-5, with D hard to call. CDR3 bases: TGTGCCAGCAGTGACGGACCTCTCCAGCCCCAGCATTTT. This encodes CASSDGPLQPQHF.